What follows are 29 T cell receptor beta chains derived from one specimen sequenced in a study of cytomegalovirus exposure and HLA in healthy donors. With 60 Vbeta and 13 Jbeta primers, the PCR was carried out. Here immunoSEQ multiplex PCR was the method, and the copy in TCRdb shows in-frame clones only, minus some. The table records 110,000 to 150,000 clones, 76% of them present only once. The sample consisted of PBMCs. The receptors were gathered from a middle-aged woman in good health and CMV-seronegative.

The J gene is TRBJ1-1, the V gene TRBV5-4, with D maybe TRBD1 (5 bases). CDR1 is SGHNT, CDR2 YYREEE, per germline (reference sequence). The CDR3 has 15 residues. The V end lost 7 bases, the J end lost 2 bases, and 18 bases lay between the germline ends. CDR3 residues: CASLLGGGYNTEAFF. For the CDR3, the DNA is TGTGCCAGCCTTCTGGGGGGGGGTTACAACACTGAAGCTTTCTTT.

In this sample, this clone turned up once. The genes are TRBV5-1 and TRBJ2-5; 7 positions match TRBD1. The CDR3 has 13 amino acids. V gave up 5 bases and J gave up 0 bases; unmatched junction bases: 1. Germline-derived CDR1 and CDR2 are SGHRS and YFSETQ. The CDR3 protein is CASSTGDQETQYF. Here the CDR3 DNA reads TGCGCCAGCAGTACAGGGGACCAAGAGACCCAGTACTTC.

The rearrangement joins TRBV28 to TRBJ1-3, with 9 nucleotides matching TRBD1. J lost 2 bases, V lost 4 bases, and 6 bases had no gene match. Germline loops: CDR1 MDHEN, CDR2 SYDVKM. CDR3 length: 16 residues. In DNA form, the CDR3 reads TGTGCCAGCAGTTCCCCGGGACAGGGTGCTGGAAACACCATATATTTT. This translates into CASSSPGQGAGNTIYF.

The chain joins TRBV5-1 to TRBJ2-1, with TRBD2 identical over 7 bases. V shed 5 bases and J 5 bases; nucleotides not matched to a gene: 10. Germline lookup yields CDR1 SGHRS and CDR2 YFSETQ. The CDR3 spans 15 residues. CDR3 sequence reads: CASRRTGTIHNEQFF. The CDR3 DNA follows: TGCGCCAGCAGACGAACCGGGACTATACACAATGAGCAGTTCTTC.

This clone has only one observation. The rearrangement links TRBV5-5 to TRBJ2-5, with TRBD1 identical over 12 bases. The V and J ends lost 5 bases and 5 bases, in that order; junction bases with no gene match: 7. CDR1 is SGHKS and CDR2 is YYEKEE in the germline V gene (reference sequence). The CDR3 runs 15 residues. The CDR3 DNA sequence: TGTGCCAGCAGACACCGGGACAGGGGGCGGGAGACCCAGTACTTC. The encoded protein is CASRHRDRGRETQYF.

This chain connects TRBV27 to TRBJ2-5; D might be TRBD2 (5 bases). The CDR3 sequence is 15 residues long. Trimming cost V 4 bases and J 1 base, with 13 bases left between them. CDR1 is MNHEY, CDR2 SMNVEV, per germline (reference sequence). The CDR3: CASSYSLLGQETQYF. The CDR3 coding sequence is TGTGCCAGCAGTTATAGTTTACTAGGCCAAGAGACCCAGTACTTC.

This chain links TRBV5-1 with TRBJ1-2; D remains unclear. Trimming cost V 2 bases and J 4 bases, with 12 bases left between them. The CDR3 consists of 14 residues. CDR1 SGHRS and CDR2 YFSETQ come from the germline V gene. This CDR3 reads CASSFGGLGYGYTF. CDR3 nucleotides: TGCGCCAGCAGCTTCGGCGGGCTCGGCTATGGCTACACCTTC.

The chain is built from TRBV11-3 and TRBJ2-3, with D tentatively TRBD1 (5 bases). Per germline, CDR1 SGHNT and CDR2 YENEEA. This CDR3 contains 14 residues. Trimming took 5 bases from V and 6 from J, leaving 15 bases between them. For the CDR3, the DNA is TGTGCCAGCAGCCCCCGAGGTCCAGGGGATACGCAGTATTTT. It is translated as CASSPRGPGDTQYF.

The gene calls are TRBV7-2 and TRBJ1-2; no reliable D call. The CDR3 is 13 amino acids. The ends were cut back, 2 bases at V and 10 bases at J, with 14 bases in the middle. The germline CDR1 and CDR2 sequences are SGHTA and FQGNSA. The CDR3: CASSLSGGGLYTF. The CDR3 bases are TGTGCCAGCAGCTTATCAGGCGGCGGACTCTACACCTTC.

This clone was observed a single time. The rearrangement links TRBV29-1 to TRBJ2-3; TRBD2 matches 8 bases. CDR3 size: 15 residues. The germline V gene has CDR1 SQVTM and CDR2 ANQGSEA. As DNA, the CDR3 is TGCAGTACCGGGGGCGCGGGGGGCCGCACAGATACGCAGTATTTT. It specifies CSTGGAGGRTDTQYF.

This clone was observed a handful of times. V and J are TRBV18 and TRBJ1-3; TRBD1 is a possible D gene (5 bases). The V gene's germline CDR1 is KGHSH and CDR2 LQKENI. This CDR3 comprises 15 residues. The germline V and J ends were trimmed by 6 bases and 3 bases, with 15 bases remaining between them. Here the CDR3 reads CASSPRQIDGNTIYF. Here the CDR3 DNA reads TGTGCCAGCTCCCCTCGACAGATTGATGGAAACACCATATATTTT.

The chain combines TRBV7-9 with TRBJ1-5; 9 bases align to TRBD1. Looked up from germline, CDR1 is SEHNR and CDR2 is FQNEAQ (reference sequence). Trimming removed 5 bases from V and 8 bases from J; junction bases left unmatched: 4. The CDR3 length is 13 residues. The CDR3 here is CASSRQGDEPQHF. DNA of the CDR3: TGTGCCAGCAGCAGACAGGGGGATGAGCCCCAGCATTTT.

This clone has just one count. The junction does not match germline at one end; this may be a read error. This chain joins TRBV9 and TRBJ1-2; D is ambiguous. The germline V gene has CDR1 SGDLS and CDR2 YYNGEE. The CDR3 spans 14 residues. Here the CDR3 DNA reads TGTGCCAGCAGCGTATTTCTCCCGAACTCTGGCTACACCTTC. Translated, it gives CASSVFLPNSGYTF.

CDR3 in amino acids: CASSQTGGWRGYTF. The CDR3 DNA reads TGTGCCAGTAGTCAAACAGGGGGCTGGAGGGGCTACACCTTC. The chain uses TRBV19 and TRBJ1-2, with 9 bases that match TRBD1. There are 14 residues in the CDR3. V gave up 5 bases and J gave up 8 bases; unmatched junction bases: 9. Germline CDR1 reads LNHDA; CDR2 reads SQIVND (reference sequence).

V and J are TRBV30 and TRBJ2-7; no reliable D call. CDR1 is GTSNPN and CDR2 is SVGIG in the germline V gene (reference sequence). This CDR3 comprises 13 residues. The germline V and J ends were trimmed by 0 bases and 1 base, with 7 bases remaining between them. This CDR3 is CAWSVMQSYEQYF. The DNA for the CDR3 is TGTGCCTGGAGTGTAATGCAGTCCTACGAGCAGTACTTC. Looking up the rest from reference TRBV30 and TRBJ2-7 gives the full variable domain: SQTIHQWPATLVQPVGSPLSLECTVEGTSNPNLYWYRQAAGRGLQLLFYSVGIGQISSEVPQNLSASRPQDRQFILSSKKLLLSDSGFYLCAWSVMQSYEQYFGPGTRLTVT.

The V and J genes are TRBV19 and TRBJ2-4, with D possibly TRBD1 on 6 matching bases. The CDR3 covers 12 residues. Germline CDR1 LNHDA, CDR2 SQIVND (reference sequence). Trimming cost V 9 bases and J 8 bases, with 14 bases left between them. The CDR3 DNA follows: TGTGCCAGCCGACAGGTAGGGGACATTCAGTACTTC. Its translation: CASRQVGDIQYF.

This clone was observed a handful of times. This chain joins TRBV5-1 and TRBJ1-2, with 9 positions matching TRBD1. V dropped 4 bases and J dropped 2; count of bases not matched to a gene: 12. Germline-derived CDR1 and CDR2 are SGHRS and YFSETQ. This CDR3 has 17 residues. The CDR3 loop reads CASSVWTGAGTNYGYTF. In nucleotides, the CDR3 is TGCGCCAGCAGCGTCTGGACAGGGGCAGGTACCAACTATGGCTACACCTTC.

This clone was counted only a few times. This rearrangement joins TRBV5-8 to TRBJ2-2, with D tentatively TRBD2 (5 bases). This CDR3 comprises 15 residues. The germline CDR1 and CDR2 sequences are SGHTS and YDEGEE. V was shortened by 2 bases and J by 0 bases, with 8 bases between the two germline ends. This chain's CDR3 is CASSFTGTNTGELFF. CDR3 coding DNA: TGTGCCAGCAGCTTTACCGGGACGAACACCGGGGAGCTGTTTTTT.

V gene TRBV30 combines with J gene TRBJ1-6; 7 nucleotides align to TRBD1. This CDR3 has 18 amino acids. Germline V gene sequence: CDR1 GTSNPN, CDR2 SVGIG (reference sequence). The V segment lost 4 bases and the J segment 0 bases; nucleotides outside the gene matches: 12. The CDR3 here is CAWTGTESFSSYNSPLHF. CDR3 sequence (DNA): TGTGCCTGGACCGGGACAGAGAGTTTCAGCTCCTATAATTCACCCCTCCACTTT.

The V call is TRBV25-1, the J call TRBJ1-4; D unresolved. Germline lookup yields CDR1 MGHDK and CDR2 SYGVNS. Trimming left V 3 bases short and J 13 bases short, with 9 bases between. CDR3 length equals 11 residues. DNA of the CDR3: TGTGCCAGCAGTGAGTTCAGAACACTGTTTTTT. This translates into CASSEFRTLFF.

The gene calls are TRBV28 and TRBJ1-4; D ambiguous. The CDR3 covers 18 residues. V lost 5 bases to trimming and J lost 0 bases, with 19 bases between them. Germline CDR1 and CDR2: MDHEN and SYDVKM. The CDR3 bases are TGTGCCAGCAGTCCTACGAGCCTTTACGGGGCAACTAATGAAAAACTGTTTTTT. Its protein is CASSPTSLYGATNEKLFF.

The chain recombines TRBV5-4 with TRBJ1-2; D unclear. Germline loops: CDR1 SGHNT, CDR2 YYREEE (reference sequence). CDR3 length: 15 amino acids. The ends were cut back, 3 bases at V and 6 bases at J, with 18 bases in the middle. The CDR3 protein is CASSSLSKGEHGYTF. CDR3 coding DNA: TGTGCCAGCAGCTCCCTATCTAAGGGAGAACATGGCTACACCTTC. Looking up the rest from reference TRBV5-4 and TRBJ1-2 gives the full variable domain: ETGVTQSPTHLIKTRGQQVTLRCSSQSGHNTVSWYQQALGQGPQFIFQYYREEENGRGNFPPRFSGLQFPNYSSELNVNALELDDSALYLCASSSLSKGEHGYTFGSGTRLTVV.

This clone was detected only a few times. The chain carries TRBV6-1 and TRBJ2-7, with 7 positions matching TRBD1. This CDR3 has 14 amino acids. Germline CDR1 and CDR2: MNHNS and SASEGT. V lost 2 bases, J lost 3 bases, and 4 bases stayed unmatched. CDR3 in DNA: TGTGCCAGCAGTGAATTGGACAGGATCTACGAGCAGTACTTC. Its translation: CASSELDRIYEQYF.

The chain employs TRBV4-1 and TRBJ2-7; 10 nucleotides match TRBD1. CDR3 length equals 14 residues. Germline V gene lookup returns CDR1 MGHRA and CDR2 YSYEKL. V was pared by 3 bases and J by 3 bases, with 2 bases of the junction left unmatched. For the CDR3, the DNA is TGCGCCAGCAGCCAGGGACAGGGGTTCTACGAGCAGTACTTC. This codes for CASSQGQGFYEQYF.

V usage is TRBV5-1 and J usage is TRBJ2-7; TRBD1 matches at 9 bases. The ends lost 0 bases at V and 3 bases at J; junction bases unmatched: 7. This CDR3 comprises 16 residues. Germline V gene lookup returns CDR1 SGHRS and CDR2 YFSETQ. CDR3 in amino acids: CASSLGQGQGLYEQYF. The DNA of the CDR3 is TGCGCCAGCAGCTTGGGTCAGGGACAGGGACTCTACGAGCAGTACTTC.

This chain uses TRBV6-1 with TRBJ2-7; 8 bases match TRBD2. The V gene's germline CDR1 is MNHNS and CDR2 SASEGT. The CDR3 contains 14 residues. The junction had 11 bases not matched to a gene; V was cut back by 7 bases and J by 6 bases. The CDR3 here is CASTPGLVVGEQYF. The DNA for the CDR3 is TGTGCCAGCACGCCGGGACTAGTCGTCGGCGAGCAGTACTTC.

This sequence joins TRBV29-1 and TRBJ1-2; D not certain. The CDR3 has 15 residues. V shed 0 bases and J shed 0 bases, with 11 bases lying between them. Germline-derived CDR1 and CDR2 are SQVTM and ANQGSEA. The CDR3 here is CSVEDRRGANYGYTF. In DNA, the CDR3 is TGCAGCGTTGAAGATAGGAGAGGAGCTAACTATGGCTACACCTTC.

This clone turned up a few times. The CDR3: CASSLRTGLNQPQHF. The CDR3, as DNA: TGTGCCAGCAGCTTGAGGACAGGGCTCAATCAGCCCCAGCATTTT. This chain links TRBV5-6 with TRBJ1-5, with 8 bases identical to TRBD1. From germline, CDR1 is SGHDT and CDR2 YYEEEE. J gave up 3 bases and V 1 base, and 3 bases lay outside the gene matches. This CDR3 spans 15 amino acids.

The rearrangement links TRBV18 to TRBJ2-5; 8 nucleotides agree with TRBD2. V shed 6 bases and J 5 bases; nucleotides not matched to a gene: 11. Germline V gene lookup returns CDR1 KGHSH and CDR2 LQKENI. The CDR3 length is 15 residues. This chain's CDR3 is CASSRSGGAQETQYF. Here the CDR3 DNA reads TGTGCCAGCTCTCGATCCGGGGGGGCCCAGGAGACCCAGTACTTC.